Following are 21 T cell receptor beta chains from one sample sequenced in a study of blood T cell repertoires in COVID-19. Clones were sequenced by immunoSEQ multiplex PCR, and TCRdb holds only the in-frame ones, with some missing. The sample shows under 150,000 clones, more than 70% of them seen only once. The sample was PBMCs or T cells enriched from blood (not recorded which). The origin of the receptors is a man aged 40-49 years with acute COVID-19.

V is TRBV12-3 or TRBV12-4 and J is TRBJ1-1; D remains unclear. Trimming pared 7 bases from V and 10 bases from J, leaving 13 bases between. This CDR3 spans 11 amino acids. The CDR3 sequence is CASTSGGSAFF. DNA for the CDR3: TGTGCCAGCACCTCAGGAGGGTCAGCTTTCTTT.

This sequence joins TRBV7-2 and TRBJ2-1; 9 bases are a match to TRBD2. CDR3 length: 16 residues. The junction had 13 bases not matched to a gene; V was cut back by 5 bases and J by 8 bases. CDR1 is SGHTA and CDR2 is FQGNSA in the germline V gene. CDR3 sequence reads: CASSPRGSGSSHEQFF. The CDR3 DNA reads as TGTGCCAGCAGCCCCCGGGGTAGCGGGAGCAGCCATGAGCAGTTCTTC.

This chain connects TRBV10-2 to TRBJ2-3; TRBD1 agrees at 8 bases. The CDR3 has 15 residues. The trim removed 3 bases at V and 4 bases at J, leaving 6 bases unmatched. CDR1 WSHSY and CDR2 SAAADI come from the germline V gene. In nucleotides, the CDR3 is TGCGCCAGCAGTGAACCTGACAGGGGCCCAGATACGCAGTATTTT. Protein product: CASSEPDRGPDTQYF.

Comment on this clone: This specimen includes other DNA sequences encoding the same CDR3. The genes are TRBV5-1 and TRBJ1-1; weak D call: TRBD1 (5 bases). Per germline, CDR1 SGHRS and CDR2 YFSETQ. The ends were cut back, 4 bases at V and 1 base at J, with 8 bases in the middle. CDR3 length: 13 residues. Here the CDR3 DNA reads TGCGCCAGCAGCCTTACAGGGAACACTGAAGCTTTCTTT. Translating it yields CASSLTGNTEAFF.

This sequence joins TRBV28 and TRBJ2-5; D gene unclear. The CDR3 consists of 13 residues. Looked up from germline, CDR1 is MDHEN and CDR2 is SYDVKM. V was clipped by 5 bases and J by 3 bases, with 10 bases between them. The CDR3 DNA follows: TGTGCCAGCAGTCTATTAGAAAAAGAGACCCAGTACTTC. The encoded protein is CASSLLEKETQYF. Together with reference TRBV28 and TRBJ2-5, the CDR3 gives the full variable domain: DVKVTQSSRYLVKRTGEKVFLECVQDMDHENMFWYRQDPGLGLRLIYFSYDVKMKEKGDIPEGYSVSREKKERFSLILESASTNQTSMYLCASSLLEKETQYFGPGTRLLVL.

The CDR3 region is CASSLGAHYEQYF. The CDR3 DNA sequence: TGTGCCAGCAGTTTAGGGGCGCACTACGAGCAGTACTTC. The chain carries TRBV27 and TRBJ2-7; tentatively, D is TRBD1 (5 bases). The ends were cut back, 2 bases at V and 3 bases at J, with 8 bases in the middle. In germline, CDR1 is MNHEY, CDR2 SMNVEV (reference sequence). The CDR3 contains 13 residues.

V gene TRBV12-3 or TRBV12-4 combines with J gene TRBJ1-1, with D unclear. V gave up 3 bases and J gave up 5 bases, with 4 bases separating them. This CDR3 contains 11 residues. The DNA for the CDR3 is TGTGCCAGCAGTTTGTCAACTGAAGCTTTCTTT. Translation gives CASSLSTEAFF.

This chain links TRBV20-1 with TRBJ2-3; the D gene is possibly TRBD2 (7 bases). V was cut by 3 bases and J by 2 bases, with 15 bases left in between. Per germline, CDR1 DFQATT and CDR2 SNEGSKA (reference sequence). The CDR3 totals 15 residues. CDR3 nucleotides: TGCAGTGCTAGTTCTCTCCGGGGGGCCACAGATACGCAGTATTTT. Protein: CSASSLRGATDTQYF.

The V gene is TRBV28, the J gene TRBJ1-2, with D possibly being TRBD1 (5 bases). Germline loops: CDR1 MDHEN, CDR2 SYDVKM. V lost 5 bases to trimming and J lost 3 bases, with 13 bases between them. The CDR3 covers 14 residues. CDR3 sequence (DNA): TGTGCCAGCAGTGGGGCAGGGTACTACTATGGCTACACCTTC. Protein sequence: CASSGAGYYYGYTF.

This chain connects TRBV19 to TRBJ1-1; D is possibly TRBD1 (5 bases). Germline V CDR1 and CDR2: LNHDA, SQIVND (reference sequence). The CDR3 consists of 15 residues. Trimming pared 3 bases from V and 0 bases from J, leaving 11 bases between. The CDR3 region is CASSIALGLNTEAFF. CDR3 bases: TGTGCCAGTAGTATTGCCCTGGGGCTGAACACTGAAGCTTTCTTT.

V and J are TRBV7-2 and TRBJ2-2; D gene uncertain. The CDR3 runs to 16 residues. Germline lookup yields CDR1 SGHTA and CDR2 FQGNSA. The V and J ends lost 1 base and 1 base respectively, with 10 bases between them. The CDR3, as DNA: TGTGCCAGCAGCTTAGTGAGGCAGCTGAACACCGGGGAGCTGTTTTTT. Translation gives CASSLVRQLNTGELFF.

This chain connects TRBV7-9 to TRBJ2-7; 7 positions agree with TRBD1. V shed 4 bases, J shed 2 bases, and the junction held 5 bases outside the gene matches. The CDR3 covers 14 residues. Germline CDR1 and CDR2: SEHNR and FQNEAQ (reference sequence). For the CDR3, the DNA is TGTGCCAGCAGCTCTCCCGGGACAGCCTACGAGCAGTACTTC. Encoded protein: CASSSPGTAYEQYF.

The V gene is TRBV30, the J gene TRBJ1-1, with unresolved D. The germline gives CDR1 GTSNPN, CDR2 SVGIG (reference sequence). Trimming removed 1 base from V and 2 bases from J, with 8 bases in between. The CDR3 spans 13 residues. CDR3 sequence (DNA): TGTGCCTGGAGTGCGACACCAAACACTGAAGCTTTCTTT. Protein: CAWSATPNTEAFF.

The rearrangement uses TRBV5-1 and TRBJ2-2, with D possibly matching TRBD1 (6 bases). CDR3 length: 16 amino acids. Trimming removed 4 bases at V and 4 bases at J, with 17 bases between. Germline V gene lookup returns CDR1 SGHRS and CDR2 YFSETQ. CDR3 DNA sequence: TGCGCCAGCAGCCCGCAGACAGGCATGTCCACCGGGGAGCTGTTTTTT. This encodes CASSPQTGMSTGELFF.

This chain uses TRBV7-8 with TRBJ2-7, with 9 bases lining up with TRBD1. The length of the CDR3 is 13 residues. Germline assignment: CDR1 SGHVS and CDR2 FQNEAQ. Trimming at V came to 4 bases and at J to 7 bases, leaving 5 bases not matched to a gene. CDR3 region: CASSWGQGREQYF. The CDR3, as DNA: TGTGCCAGCAGCTGGGGACAGGGTCGGGAGCAGTACTTC. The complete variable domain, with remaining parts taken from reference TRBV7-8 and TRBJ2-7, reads GAGVSQSPRYKVAKRGQDVALRCDPISGHVSLFWYQQALGQGPEFLTYFQNEAQLDKSGLPSDRFFAERPEGSVSTLKIQRTQQEDSAVYLCASSWGQGREQYFGPGTRLTVT.

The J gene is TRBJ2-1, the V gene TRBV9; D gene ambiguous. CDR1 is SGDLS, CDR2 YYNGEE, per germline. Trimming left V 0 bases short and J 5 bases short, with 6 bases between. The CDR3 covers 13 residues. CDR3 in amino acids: CASSVGTDNEQFF. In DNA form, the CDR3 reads TGTGCCAGCAGCGTAGGCACAGACAATGAGCAGTTCTTC.

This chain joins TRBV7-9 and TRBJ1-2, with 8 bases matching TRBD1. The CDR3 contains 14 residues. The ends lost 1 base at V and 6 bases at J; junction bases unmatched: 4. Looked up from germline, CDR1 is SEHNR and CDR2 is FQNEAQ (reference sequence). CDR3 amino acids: CASSLGTGFDGYTF. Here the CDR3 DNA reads TGTGCCAGCAGCTTAGGGACAGGGTTCGATGGCTACACCTTC.

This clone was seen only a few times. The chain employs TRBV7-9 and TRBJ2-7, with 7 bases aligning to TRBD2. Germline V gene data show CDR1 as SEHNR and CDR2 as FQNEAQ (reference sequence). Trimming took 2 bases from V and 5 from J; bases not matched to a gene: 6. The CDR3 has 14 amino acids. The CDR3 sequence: CASSLKGGGNEQYF. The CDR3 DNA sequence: TGTGCCAGCAGCTTAAAAGGCGGGGGAAACGAGCAGTACTTC.

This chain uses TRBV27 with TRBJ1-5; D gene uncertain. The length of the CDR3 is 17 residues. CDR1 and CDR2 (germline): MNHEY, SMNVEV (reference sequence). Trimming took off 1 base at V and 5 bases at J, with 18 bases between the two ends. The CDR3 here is CASSLFGMGKRHQPQHF. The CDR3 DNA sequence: TGTGCCAGCAGTTTATTCGGGATGGGGAAAAGGCATCAGCCCCAGCATTTT.

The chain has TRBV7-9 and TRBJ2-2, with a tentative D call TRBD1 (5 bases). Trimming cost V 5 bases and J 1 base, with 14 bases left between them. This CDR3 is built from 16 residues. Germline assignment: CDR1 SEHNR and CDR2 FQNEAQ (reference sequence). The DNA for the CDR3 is TGTGCCAGCAGCAGCAGGGTTTCGGGGAACACCGGGGAGCTGTTTTTT. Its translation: CASSSRVSGNTGELFF.

The chain's CDR3 is CASSSEGVTDTQYF. Written as DNA, the CDR3 is TGTGCCAGCAGCTCCGAGGGGGTAACGGATACGCAGTATTTT. This rearrangement joins TRBV5-8 to TRBJ2-3; TRBD1 is a possible D gene (6 bases). CDR3 size: 14 residues. CDR1 is SGHTS, CDR2 YDEGEE, per germline. V was cut by 3 bases and J by 6 bases, with 14 bases left in between.